This T cell receptor beta chain was found in a study of shared clonotypes between healthy human individuals. Profiled with immunoSEQ multiplex PCR; TCRdb holds only in-frame clones, not every one. The sample lists roughly 1,500,000 clones, 98% occurring once. There are 18 residues in the CDR3. The germline CDR1 and CDR2 sequences are MGHRA and YSYEKL. J gave up 4 bases and V 0 bases, and 11 bases lay outside the gene matches. This sequence originates from a young man in good health. This chain connects TRBV4-1 to TRBJ2-3; 9 bases align to TRBD2. The material sequenced was naive CD4+ T cells sorted from blood. Stated subset: CD45RA+ positively selected. In DNA form, the CDR3 reads TGCGCCAGCAGCCAAGACATATCCGGGGTAGCGGGAGCAGATACGCAGTATTTT. Its protein product is CASSQDISGVAGADTQYF.